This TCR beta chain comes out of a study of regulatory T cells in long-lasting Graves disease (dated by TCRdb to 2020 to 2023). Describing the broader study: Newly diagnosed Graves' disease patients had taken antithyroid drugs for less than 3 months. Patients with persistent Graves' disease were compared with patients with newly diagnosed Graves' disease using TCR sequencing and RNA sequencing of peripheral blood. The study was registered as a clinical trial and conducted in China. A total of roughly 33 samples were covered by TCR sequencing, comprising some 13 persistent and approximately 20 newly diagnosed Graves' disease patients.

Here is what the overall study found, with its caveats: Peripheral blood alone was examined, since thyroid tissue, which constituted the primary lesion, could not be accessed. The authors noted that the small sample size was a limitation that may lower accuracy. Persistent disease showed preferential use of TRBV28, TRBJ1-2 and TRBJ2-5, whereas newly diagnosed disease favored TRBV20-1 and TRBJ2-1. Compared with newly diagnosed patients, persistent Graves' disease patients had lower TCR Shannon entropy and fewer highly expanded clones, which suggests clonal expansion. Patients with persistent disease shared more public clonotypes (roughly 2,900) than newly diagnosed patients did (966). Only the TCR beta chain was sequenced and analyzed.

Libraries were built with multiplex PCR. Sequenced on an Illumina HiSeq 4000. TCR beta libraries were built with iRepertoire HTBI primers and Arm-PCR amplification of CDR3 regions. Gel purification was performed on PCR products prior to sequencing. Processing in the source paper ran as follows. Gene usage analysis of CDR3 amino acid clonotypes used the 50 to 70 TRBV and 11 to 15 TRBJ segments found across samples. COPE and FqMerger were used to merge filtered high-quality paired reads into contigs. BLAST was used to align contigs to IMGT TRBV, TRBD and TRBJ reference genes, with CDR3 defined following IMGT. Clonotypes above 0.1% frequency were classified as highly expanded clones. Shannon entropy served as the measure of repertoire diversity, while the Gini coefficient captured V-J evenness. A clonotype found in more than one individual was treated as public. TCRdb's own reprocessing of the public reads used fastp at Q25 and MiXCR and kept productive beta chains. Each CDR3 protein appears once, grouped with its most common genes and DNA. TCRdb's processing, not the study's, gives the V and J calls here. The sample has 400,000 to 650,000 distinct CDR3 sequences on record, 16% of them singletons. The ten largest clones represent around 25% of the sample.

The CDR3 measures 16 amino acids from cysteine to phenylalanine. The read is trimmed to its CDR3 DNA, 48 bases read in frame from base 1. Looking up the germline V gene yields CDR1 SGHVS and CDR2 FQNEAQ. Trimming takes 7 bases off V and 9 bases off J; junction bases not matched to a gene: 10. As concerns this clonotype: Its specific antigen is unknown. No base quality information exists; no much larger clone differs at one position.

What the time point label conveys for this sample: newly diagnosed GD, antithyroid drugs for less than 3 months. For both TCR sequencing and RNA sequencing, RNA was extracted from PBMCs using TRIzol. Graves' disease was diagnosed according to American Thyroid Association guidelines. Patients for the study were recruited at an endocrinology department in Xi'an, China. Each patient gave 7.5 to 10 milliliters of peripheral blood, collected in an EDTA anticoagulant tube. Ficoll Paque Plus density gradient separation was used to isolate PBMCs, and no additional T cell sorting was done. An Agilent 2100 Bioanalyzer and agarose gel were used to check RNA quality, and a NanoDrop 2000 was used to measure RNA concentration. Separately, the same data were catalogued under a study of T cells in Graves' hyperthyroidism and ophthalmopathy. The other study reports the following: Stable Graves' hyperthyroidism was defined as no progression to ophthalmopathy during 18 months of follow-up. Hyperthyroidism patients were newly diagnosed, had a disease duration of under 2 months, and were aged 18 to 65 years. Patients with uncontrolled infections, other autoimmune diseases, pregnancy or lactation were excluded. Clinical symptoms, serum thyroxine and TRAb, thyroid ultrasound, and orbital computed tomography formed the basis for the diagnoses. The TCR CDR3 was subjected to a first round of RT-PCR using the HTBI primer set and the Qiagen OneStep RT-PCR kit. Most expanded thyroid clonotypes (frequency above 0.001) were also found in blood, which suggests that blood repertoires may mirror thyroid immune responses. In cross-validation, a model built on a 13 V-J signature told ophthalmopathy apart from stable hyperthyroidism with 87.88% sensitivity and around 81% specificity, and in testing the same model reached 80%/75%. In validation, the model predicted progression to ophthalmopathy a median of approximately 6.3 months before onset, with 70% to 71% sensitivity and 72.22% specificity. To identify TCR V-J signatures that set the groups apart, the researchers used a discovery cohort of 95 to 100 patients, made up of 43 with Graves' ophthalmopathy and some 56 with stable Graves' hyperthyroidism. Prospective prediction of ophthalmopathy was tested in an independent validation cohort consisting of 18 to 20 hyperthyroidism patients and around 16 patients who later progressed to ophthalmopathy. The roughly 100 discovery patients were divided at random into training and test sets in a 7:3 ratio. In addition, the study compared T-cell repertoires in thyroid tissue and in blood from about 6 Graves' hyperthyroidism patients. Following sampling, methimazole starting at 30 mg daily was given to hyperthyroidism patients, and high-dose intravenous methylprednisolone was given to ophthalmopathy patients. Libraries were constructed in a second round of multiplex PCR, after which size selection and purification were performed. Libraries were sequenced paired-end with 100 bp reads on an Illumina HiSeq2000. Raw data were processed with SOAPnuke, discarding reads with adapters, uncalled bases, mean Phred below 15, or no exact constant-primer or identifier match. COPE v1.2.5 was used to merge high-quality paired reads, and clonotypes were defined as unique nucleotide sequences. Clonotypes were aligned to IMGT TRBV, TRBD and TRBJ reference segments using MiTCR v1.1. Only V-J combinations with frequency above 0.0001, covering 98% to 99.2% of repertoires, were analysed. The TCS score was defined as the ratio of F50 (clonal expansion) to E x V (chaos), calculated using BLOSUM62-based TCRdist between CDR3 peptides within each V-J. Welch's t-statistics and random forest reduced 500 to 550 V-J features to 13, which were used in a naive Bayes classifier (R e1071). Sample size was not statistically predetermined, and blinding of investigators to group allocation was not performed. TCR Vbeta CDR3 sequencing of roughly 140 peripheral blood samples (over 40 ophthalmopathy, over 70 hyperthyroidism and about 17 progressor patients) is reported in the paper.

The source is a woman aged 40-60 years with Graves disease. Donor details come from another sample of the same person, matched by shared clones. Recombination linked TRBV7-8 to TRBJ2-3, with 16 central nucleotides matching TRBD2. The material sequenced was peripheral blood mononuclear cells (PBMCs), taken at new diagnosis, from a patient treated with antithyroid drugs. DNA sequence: TGTGCCAGCACCCTCAAGGGACTAGCGGGGGGGGAAACGCAGTATTTT. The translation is CASTLKGLAGGETQYF.